This TCR beta chain originates from a study of T cells after posttransplantation cyclophosphamide. V was pared by 0 bases and J by 6 bases, with 13 bases between. There are 14 residues in the CDR3. The germline V gene encodes CDR1 SGDLS and CDR2 YYNGEE. The study, taken as a whole, reports: Donor-recipient repertoire similarity was low at 1-2 months, rising over year one. Tissue-infiltrating T cells from skin or gut overlapped little with blood T cells. TRB clonality was highly associated with recipient CMV seropositivity and reactivation.

As for this clone: The antigen remains undetermined.

The naive gate required viable CD3+CD4+ or CD3+CD8+ cells with CCR7+CD45RA+CD45RO-CD95-CD27+CD28+ phenotype. Peripheral blood was collected from the related graft donor on the marrow donation day. The protocol was immunoSEQ multiplex PCR, while the TCRdb copy is restricted to in-frame clones and leaves out a portion. The table records tens of thousands of clones, over 75% of them present only once. Sequences were obtained from naive CD4+ T cells sorted from blood. The genes are TRBV9 and TRBJ2-7; TRBD1 might be the D (6 bases). The receptor was isolated from a man aged 25 to 45 in good health and a related stem cell transplant donor. The CDR3 nucleotides are TGTGCCAGCAGCGTAGAACAGGGTTGGGCCGAGCAGTACTTC. Its translation: CASSVEQGWAEQYF. Looking up the rest from reference TRBV9 and TRBJ2-7 gives the full variable domain: DSGVTQTPKHLITATGQRVTLRCSPRSGDLSVYWYQQSLDQGLQFLIQYYNGEERAKGNILERFSAQQFPDLHSELNLSSLELGDSALYFCASSVEQGWAEQYFGPGTRLTVT.